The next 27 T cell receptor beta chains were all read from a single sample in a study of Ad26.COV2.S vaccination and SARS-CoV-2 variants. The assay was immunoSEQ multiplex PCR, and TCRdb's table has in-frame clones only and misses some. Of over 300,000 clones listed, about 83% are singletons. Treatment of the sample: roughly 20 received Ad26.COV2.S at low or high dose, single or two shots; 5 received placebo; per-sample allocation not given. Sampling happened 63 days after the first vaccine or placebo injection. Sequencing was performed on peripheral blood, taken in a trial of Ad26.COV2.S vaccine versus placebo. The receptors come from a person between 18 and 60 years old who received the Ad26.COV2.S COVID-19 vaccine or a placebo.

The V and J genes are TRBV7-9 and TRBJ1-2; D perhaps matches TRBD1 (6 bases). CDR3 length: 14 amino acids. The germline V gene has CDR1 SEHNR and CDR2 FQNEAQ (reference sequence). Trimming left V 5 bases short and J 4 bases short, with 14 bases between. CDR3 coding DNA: TGTGCCAGCAGCCCCGGGACAAAAACCTATGGCTACACCTTC. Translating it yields CASSPGTKTYGYTF.

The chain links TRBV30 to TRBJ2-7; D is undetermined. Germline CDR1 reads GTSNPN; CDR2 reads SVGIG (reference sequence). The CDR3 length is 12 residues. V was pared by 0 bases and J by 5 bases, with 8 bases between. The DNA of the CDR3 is TGTGCCTGGAGTGTCCCTCACAACGAGCAGTACTTC. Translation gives CAWSVPHNEQYF.

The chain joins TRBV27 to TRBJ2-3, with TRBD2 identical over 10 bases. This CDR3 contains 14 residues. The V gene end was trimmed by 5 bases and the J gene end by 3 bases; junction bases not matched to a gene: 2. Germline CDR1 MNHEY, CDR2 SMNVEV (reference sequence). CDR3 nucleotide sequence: TGTGCCAGCAGTATTAGCGGGGGGACAGATACGCAGTATTTT. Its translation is CASSISGGTDTQYF.

The CDR3 bases are TGCGCCAGCAGCTCACCCACCGGGGAGCTGTTTTTT. This encodes CASSSPTGELFF. The chain uses TRBV5-1 and TRBJ2-2; D ambiguous. The germline V gene has CDR1 SGHRS and CDR2 YFSETQ. This CDR3 has 12 amino acids. Trimming took 3 bases from V and 4 from J, leaving 4 bases between them. Filled out from reference TRBV5-1 and TRBJ2-2, the complete variable domain reads KAGVTQTPRYLIKTRGQQVTLSCSPISGHRSVSWYQQTPGQGLQFLFEYFSETQRNKGNFPGRFSGRQFSNSRSEMNVSTLELGDSALYLCASSSPTGELFFGEGSRLTVL.

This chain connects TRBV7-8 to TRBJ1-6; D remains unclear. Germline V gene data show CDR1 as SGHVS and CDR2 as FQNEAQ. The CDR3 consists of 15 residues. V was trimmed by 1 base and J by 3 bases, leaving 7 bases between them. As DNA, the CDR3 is TGTGCCAGCAGCTTAGAAATACTCTATAATTCACCCCTCCACTTT. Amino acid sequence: CASSLEILYNSPLHF.

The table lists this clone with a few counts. CDR3 protein: CASSPLVSNQPQHF. CDR3 sequence (DNA): TGTGCCAGCTCACCCTTGGTAAGCAATCAGCCCCAGCATTTT. The J gene is TRBJ1-5, the V gene TRBV18; no reliable D call. The CDR3 extends over 14 amino acids. Trimming removed 3 bases from V and 1 base from J, with 7 bases in between. Germline CDR1 and CDR2: KGHSH and LQKENI.

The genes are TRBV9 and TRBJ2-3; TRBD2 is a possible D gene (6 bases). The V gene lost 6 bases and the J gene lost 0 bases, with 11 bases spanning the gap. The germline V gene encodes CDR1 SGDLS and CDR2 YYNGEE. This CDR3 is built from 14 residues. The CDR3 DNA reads TGTGCCAGCAAGGGCGGGGTTAGCACAGATACGCAGTATTTT. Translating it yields CASKGGVSTDTQYF. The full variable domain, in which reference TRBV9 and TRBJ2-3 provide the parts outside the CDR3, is DSGVTQTPKHLITATGQRVTLRCSPRSGDLSVYWYQQSLDQGLQFLIQYYNGEERAKGNILERFSAQQFPDLHSELNLSSLELGDSALYFCASKGGVSTDTQYFGPGTRLTVL.

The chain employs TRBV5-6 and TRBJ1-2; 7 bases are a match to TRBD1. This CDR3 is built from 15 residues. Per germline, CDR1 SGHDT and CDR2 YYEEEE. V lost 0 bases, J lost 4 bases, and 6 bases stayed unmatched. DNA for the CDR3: TGTGCCAGCAGCTTGGTTAGGGGGCTTAGCTATGGCTACACCTTC. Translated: CASSLVRGLSYGYTF.

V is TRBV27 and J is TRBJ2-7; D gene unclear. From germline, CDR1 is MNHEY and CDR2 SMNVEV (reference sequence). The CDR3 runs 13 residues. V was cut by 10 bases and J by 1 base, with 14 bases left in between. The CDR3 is CATARGGSYEQYF. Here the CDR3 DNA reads TGTGCCACCGCCCGTGGCGGTTCCTACGAGCAGTACTTC.

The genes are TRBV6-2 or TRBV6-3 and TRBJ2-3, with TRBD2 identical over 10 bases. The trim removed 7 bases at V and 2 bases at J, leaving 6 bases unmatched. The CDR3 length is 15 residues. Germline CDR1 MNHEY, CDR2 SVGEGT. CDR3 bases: TGTGCCAGCATCCCAAGCGGGAGGGCCACAGATACGCAGTATTTT. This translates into CASIPSGRATDTQYF.

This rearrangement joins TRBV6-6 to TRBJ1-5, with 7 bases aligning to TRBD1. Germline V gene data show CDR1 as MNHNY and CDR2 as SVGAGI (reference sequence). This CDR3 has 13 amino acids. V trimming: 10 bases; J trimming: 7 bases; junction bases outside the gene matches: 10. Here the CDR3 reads CATWPGGRQPQHF. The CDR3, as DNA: TGTGCCACCTGGCCAGGGGGGCGGCAGCCCCAGCATTTT.

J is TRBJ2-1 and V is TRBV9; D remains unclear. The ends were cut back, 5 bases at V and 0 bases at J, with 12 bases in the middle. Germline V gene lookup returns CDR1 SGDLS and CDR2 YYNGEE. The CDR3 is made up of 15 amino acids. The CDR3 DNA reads TGTGCCAGCAGTCGTATGGGGATCTCCTACAATGAGCAGTTCTTC. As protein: CASSRMGISYNEQFF.

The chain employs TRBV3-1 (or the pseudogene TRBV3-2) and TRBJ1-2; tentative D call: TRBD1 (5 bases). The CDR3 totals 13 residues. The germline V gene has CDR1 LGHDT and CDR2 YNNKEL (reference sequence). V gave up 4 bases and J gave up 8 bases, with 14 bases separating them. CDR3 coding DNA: TGTGCCAGCAGCCGGACCCAGGGAGGAGGCTACACCTTC. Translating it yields CASSRTQGGGYTF.

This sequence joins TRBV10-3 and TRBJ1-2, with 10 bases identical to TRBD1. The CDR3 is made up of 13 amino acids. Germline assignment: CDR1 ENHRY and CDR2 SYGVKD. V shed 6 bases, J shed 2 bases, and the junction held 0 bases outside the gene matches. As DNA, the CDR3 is TGTGCCATCAGGGGACAGGGGAACTATGGCTACACCTTC. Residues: CAIRGQGNYGYTF.

The CDR3 DNA follows: TGCGCCAGCAGCTTGAATCAAAACACTGAAGCTTTCTTT. This gives the protein CASSLNQNTEAFF. The rearrangement joins TRBV5-1 to TRBJ1-1, with D unresolved. Germline CDR1 and CDR2: SGHRS and YFSETQ. The CDR3 consists of 13 residues. Deletions cut 1 base from V and 2 bases from J, with 6 bases between.

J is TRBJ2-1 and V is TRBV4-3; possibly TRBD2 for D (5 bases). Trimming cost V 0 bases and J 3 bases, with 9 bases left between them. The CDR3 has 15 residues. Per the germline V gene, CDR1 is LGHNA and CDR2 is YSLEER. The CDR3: CASSQDRGLYNEQFF. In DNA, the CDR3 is TGCGCCAGCAGCCAAGATAGAGGGCTCTACAATGAGCAGTTCTTC.

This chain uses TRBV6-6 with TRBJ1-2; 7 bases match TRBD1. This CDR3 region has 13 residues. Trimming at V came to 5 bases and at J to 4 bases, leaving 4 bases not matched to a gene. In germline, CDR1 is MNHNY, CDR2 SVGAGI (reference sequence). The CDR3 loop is CASSPGQLYGYTF. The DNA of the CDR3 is TGTGCCAGCAGTCCGGGACAGCTCTATGGCTACACCTTC.

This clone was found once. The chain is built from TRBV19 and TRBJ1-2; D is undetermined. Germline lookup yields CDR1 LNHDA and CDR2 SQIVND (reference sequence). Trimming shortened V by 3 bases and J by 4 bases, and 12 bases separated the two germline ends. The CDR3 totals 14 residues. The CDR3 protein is CASSIGGLTYGYTF. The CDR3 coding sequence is TGTGCCAGTAGTATTGGAGGTCTGACCTATGGCTACACCTTC.

The CDR3: CASSLYADLGAGRRETQYF. DNA for the CDR3: TGTGCCAGCAGTTTATACGCGGACCTCGGCGCGGGGAGGCGGGAGACCCAGTACTTC. This rearrangement joins TRBV27 to TRBJ2-5; a weak D match, TRBD2 (6 bases). Germline V lookup: CDR1 MNHEY, CDR2 SMNVEV (reference sequence). CDR3 length: 19 amino acids. V dropped 1 base and J dropped 5 bases, with 26 bases sitting between them.

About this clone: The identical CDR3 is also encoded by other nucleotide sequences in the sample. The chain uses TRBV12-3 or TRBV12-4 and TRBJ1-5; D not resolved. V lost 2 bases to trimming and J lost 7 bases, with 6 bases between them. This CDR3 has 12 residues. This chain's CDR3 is CASSLRGQPQHF. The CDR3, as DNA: TGTGCCAGCAGTTTACGCGGGCAGCCCCAGCATTTT.

CDR3 in amino acids: CASAAGQYISGANVLTF. CDR3 nucleotides: TGCGCCAGCGCTGCCGGACAATATATCTCTGGGGCCAACGTCCTGACTTTC. The V and J genes are TRBV4-1 and TRBJ2-6; D is possibly TRBD1 (5 bases). Trimming cost V 8 bases and J 0 bases, with 17 bases left between them. CDR3 length: 17 amino acids. Germline-derived CDR1 and CDR2 are MGHRA and YSYEKL.

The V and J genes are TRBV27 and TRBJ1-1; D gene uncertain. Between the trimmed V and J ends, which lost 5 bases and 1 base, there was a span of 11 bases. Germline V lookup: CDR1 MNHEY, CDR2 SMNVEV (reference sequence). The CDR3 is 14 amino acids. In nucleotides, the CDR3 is TGTGCCAGCAGTCCCAGGCGTTCGAACACTGAAGCTTTCTTT. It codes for CASSPRRSNTEAFF.

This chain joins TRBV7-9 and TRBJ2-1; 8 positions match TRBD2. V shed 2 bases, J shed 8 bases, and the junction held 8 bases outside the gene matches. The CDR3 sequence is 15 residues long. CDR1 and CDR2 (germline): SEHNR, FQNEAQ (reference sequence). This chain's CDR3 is CASSLSNGGDYEQFF. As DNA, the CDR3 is TGTGCCAGCAGCTTATCCAACGGGGGGGACTATGAGCAGTTCTTC.

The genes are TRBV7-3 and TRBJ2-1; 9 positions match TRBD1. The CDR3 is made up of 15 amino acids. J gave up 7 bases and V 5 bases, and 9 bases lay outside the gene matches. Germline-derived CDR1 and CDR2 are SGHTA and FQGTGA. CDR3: CASSPGTGYLNEQFF. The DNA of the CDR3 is TGTGCCAGCAGCCCTGGGACAGGGTATTTGAATGAGCAGTTCTTC.

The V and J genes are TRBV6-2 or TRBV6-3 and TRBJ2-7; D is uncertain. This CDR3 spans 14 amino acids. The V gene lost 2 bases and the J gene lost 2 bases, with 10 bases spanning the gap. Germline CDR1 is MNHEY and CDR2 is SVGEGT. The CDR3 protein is CASSYGVATYEQYF. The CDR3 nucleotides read TGTGCCAGCAGTTACGGGGTCGCAACCTACGAGCAGTACTTC.

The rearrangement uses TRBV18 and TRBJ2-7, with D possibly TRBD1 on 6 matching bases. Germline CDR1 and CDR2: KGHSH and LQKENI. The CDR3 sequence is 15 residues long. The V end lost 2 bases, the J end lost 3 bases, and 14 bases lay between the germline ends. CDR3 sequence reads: CASSPTGFSVYEQYF. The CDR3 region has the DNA TGTGCCAGCTCACCAACAGGGTTCTCCGTCTACGAGCAGTACTTC.

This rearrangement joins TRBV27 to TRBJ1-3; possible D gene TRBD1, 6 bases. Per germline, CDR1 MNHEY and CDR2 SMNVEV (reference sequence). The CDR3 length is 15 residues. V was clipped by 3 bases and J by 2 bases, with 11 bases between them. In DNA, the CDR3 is TGTGCCAGCAGTTTTTCAGGGGCCACTGGAAACACCATATATTTT. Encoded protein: CASSFSGATGNTIYF.